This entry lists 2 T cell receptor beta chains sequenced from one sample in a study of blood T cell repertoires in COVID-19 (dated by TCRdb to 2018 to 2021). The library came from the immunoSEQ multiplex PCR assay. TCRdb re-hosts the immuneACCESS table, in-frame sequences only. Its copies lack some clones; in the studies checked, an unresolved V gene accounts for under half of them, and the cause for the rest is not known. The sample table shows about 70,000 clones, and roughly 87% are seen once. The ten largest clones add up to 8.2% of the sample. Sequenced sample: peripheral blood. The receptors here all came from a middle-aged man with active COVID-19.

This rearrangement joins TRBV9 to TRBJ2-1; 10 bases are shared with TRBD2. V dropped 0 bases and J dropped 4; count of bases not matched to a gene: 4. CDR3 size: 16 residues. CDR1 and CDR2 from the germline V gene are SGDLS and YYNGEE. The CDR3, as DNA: TGTGCCAGCAGCGTAGCTCCAGCGGGGGGGTACAATGAGCAGTTCTTC. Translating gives CASSVAPAGGYNEQFF.

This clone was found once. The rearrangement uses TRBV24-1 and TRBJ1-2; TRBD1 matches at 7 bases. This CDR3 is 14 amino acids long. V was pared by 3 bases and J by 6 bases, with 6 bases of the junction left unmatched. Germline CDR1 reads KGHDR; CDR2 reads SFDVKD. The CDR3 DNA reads TGTGCCACCAGTGATGCAACAGGGGTCCATGGCTACACCTTC. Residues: CATSDATGVHGYTF.